The rows below give T cell receptor beta chains drawn from one sample of a study of T cell responses to AZD1222 COVID-19 vaccine. Method: immunoSEQ multiplex PCR; TCRdb's copy keeps in-frame clones and lacks some. The sample carries 150,000 to 200,000 clones, around 92% recorded once. The specimen was peripheral blood, collected on day 0 of AZD1222 vaccination. The source of these receptors is an adult in good health. Each CDR3 is given with its conserved first and last residue. The D gene is left open where the match is weak. The size entry is marked missing in some rows and otherwise reads once, few, many or a size class.

size,D,V,J,CDR3,DNA
once,TRBD1,TRBV4-2,TRBJ1-4,CASSQGGQGIELFF,TGTGCCAGCAGCCAAGGGGGACAGGGGATCGAACTGTTTTTT
.,.,TRBV28,TRBJ1-5,CASRNQGLGGSNQPQHF,TGTGCCAGCAGAAATCAGGGGCTAGGCGGTAGCAATCAGCCCCAGCATTTT
.,TRBD1,TRBV7-3,TRBJ2-3,CASSLTRDRGTDTQYF,TGTGCCAGCAGCTTAACCCGGGACAGGGGCACAGATACGCAGTATTTT
.,.,TRBV5-1,TRBJ1-2,CASSLTTVGDGYTF,TGCGCCAGCAGCTTGACTACAGTGGGAGATGGCTACACCTTC
.,.,TRBV14,TRBJ1-1,CASSQWDLVNTEAFF,TGTGCCAGCAGCCAATGGGATTTAGTGAACACTGAAGCTTTCTTT
.,.,TRBV24-1,TRBJ2-1,CATSGPSRGSWGPNEQFF,TGTGCCACCAGTGGGCCCTCTAGGGGCAGTTGGGGTCCCAATGAGCAGTTCTTC
.,TRBD1,TRBV5-1,TRBJ1-6,CASSPDRGNSPLHF,TGCGCCAGCAGCCCGGACAGGGGAAATTCACCCCTCCACTTT
.,.,TRBV4-1,TRBJ1-4,CASSQARAQTNEKLFF,TGCGCCAGCAGCCAGGCCCGGGCCCAGACTAATGAAAAACTGTTTTTT
.,TRBD1,TRBV30,TRBJ1-3,CAWSRRGTGVGNTIYF,TGTGCCTGGAGTCGAAGGGGGACAGGGGTTGGAAACACCATATATTTT
.,TRBD2,TRBV7-2,TRBJ2-1,CASSLAWGTSAEQFF,TGTGCCAGCAGCTTAGCTTGGGGGACTAGCGCTGAGCAGTTCTTC
once,.,TRBV9,TRBJ2-1,CASSDQEAYNEQFF,TGTGCCAGCAGCGATCAAGAAGCCTACAATGAGCAGTTCTTC
few,.,TRBV5-4,TRBJ1-2,CASSPEEGVGGYTF,TGTGCCAGCAGCCCCGAGGAGGGGGTTGGTGGCTACACCTTC
.,.,TRBV4-2,TRBJ2-6,CASSQELTVAGANVLTF,TGTGCCAGCAGCCAAGAACTTACGGTTGCGGGGGCCAACGTCCTGACTTTC
.,.,TRBV6-5,TRBJ2-7,CASSYSIDGRGEQYF,TGTGCCAGCAGTTACTCGATTGACGGAAGGGGCGAGCAGTACTTC
.,.,TRBV28,TRBJ1-4,CASSLTEGNRKLFF,TGTGCCAGCAGCCTGACAGAGGGCAATCGAAAACTGTTTTTT
.,.,TRBV6-5,TRBJ1-1,CASSYSSHLNTEAFF,TGTGCCAGCAGTTACTCGAGTCATCTGAACACTGAAGCTTTCTTT
once,.,TRBV4-1,TRBJ1-1,CASSQGKIAFF,TGCGCCAGCAGCCAAGGGAAAATCGCTTTCTTT
.,.,TRBV7-9,TRBJ1-3,CASSLGSGLDGNTIYF,TGTGCCAGCAGCTTAGGGTCTGGCCTAGATGGAAACACCATATATTTT
.,TRBD2,TRBV3-1/TRBV3-2,TRBJ2-7,CASSPSGGVHEQYF,TGTGCCAGCAGCCCCAGCGGGGGCGTCCACGAGCAGTACTTC
.,.,TRBV29-1,TRBJ2-7,CSVVGGYEQYF,TGCAGCGTTGTAGGGGGATACGAGCAGTACTTC
.,.,TRBV12-3/TRBV12-4,TRBJ1-5,CASSLARDQPQHF,TGTGCCAGCAGTTTGGCCAGGGATCAGCCCCAGCATTTT
once,TRBD1,TRBV12-3/TRBV12-4,TRBJ2-1,CASSTGQVKEQFF,TGTGCCAGCAGTACGGGACAGGTTAAAGAGCAGTTCTTC
.,TRBD2,TRBV2,TRBJ2-3,CASGLGREDTQYF,TGTGCCAGCGGATTGGGGAGGGAAGATACGCAGTATTTT
.,.,TRBV2,TRBJ1-1,CASTDGNTEAFF,TGTGCCAGCACGGACGGAAACACTGAAGCTTTCTTT
.,.,TRBV9,TRBJ1-3,CASSVGASSGNTIYF,TGTGCCAGCAGCGTAGGGGCAAGCTCTGGAAACACCATATATTTT
.,.,TRBV7-9,TRBJ1-2,CASSLSEANYGYTF,TGTGCCAGCAGCTTATCGGAGGCTAACTATGGCTACACCTTC
.,TRBD1,TRBV6-5,TRBJ1-1,CASSPTGQGNTEAFF,TGTGCCAGCAGCCCAACAGGACAGGGAAACACTGAAGCTTTCTTT
few,.,TRBV7-9,TRBJ1-2,CASSLGGNGYTF,TGTGCCAGCAGCTTGGGGGGAAATGGCTACACCTTC
.,TRBD2,TRBV6-5,TRBJ2-5,CASRGLNSYKTQYF,TGTGCCAGCAGGGGACTAAACTCCTACAAGACCCAGTACTTC
.,.,TRBV2,TRBJ1-6,CASRFESSYNSPLHF,TGTGCCAGCAGGTTCGAGAGCTCCTATAATTCACCCCTCCACTTT
.,.,TRBV19,TRBJ2-2,CASTPTDNTGELFF,TGTGCCAGTACCCCGACAGACAACACCGGGGAGCTGTTTTTT
.,.,TRBV9,TRBJ2-7,CASSVGDRWYEQYF,TGTGCCAGCAGCGTTGGAGACAGGTGGTACGAGCAGTACTTC
.,TRBD1,TRBV5-1,TRBJ1-2,CASSPDRGRVYGYTF,TGCGCCAGCAGCCCAGACAGGGGGCGCGTCTATGGCTACACCTTC
.,.,TRBV4-3,TRBJ2-7,CASSQDVTGRFEQYF,TGCGCCAGCAGCCAAGATGTCACAGGACGGTTCGAGCAGTACTTC
.,.,TRBV9,TRBJ2-1,CASSVSGKGNNEQFF,TGTGCCAGCAGCGTCTCAGGGAAGGGAAACAATGAGCAGTTCTTC
.,.,TRBV2,TRBJ1-2,CASRIRDGYTF,TGTGCCAGCAGGATCAGAGATGGCTACACCTTC
.,TRBD1,TRBV4-1,TRBJ1-5,CASSQDGPGGFGQPQHF,TGCGCCAGCAGCCAAGATGGTCCAGGGGGCTTCGGCCAGCCCCAGCATTTT
.,TRBD1,TRBV5-8,TRBJ1-1,CASSQRTGRGEAFF,TGTGCCAGCAGCCAAAGGACAGGGAGGGGTGAAGCTTTCTTT
.,TRBD2,TRBV6-5,TRBJ2-5,CASTPSGEETQYF,TGTGCCAGCACCCCTAGCGGAGAAGAGACCCAGTACTTC
.,.,TRBV28,TRBJ1-2,CASGSGYGYTF,TGTGCCAGCGGATCCGGTTATGGCTACACCTTC
once,.,TRBV7-8,TRBJ1-2,CASSFRGSGYTF,TGTGCCAGCAGCTTCAGGGGTTCTGGCTACACCTTC
.,.,TRBV9,TRBJ1-5,CASSKGRNNQPQHF,TGTGCCAGCAGCAAGGGACGGAACAATCAGCCCCAGCATTTT
.,.,TRBV24-1,TRBJ2-5,CAAGRETQYF,TGTGCCGCTGGCAGGGAGACCCAGTACTTC
.,TRBD1,TRBV4-1,TRBJ1-6,CASSQAPGTGDSPLHF,TGCGCCAGCAGCCAAGCCCCCGGGACAGGGGATTCACCCCTCCACTTT
.,.,TRBV9,TRBJ1-1,CASSVDRIPNTEAFF,TGTGCCAGCAGCGTAGACAGGATCCCGAACACTGAAGCTTTCTTT
.,TRBD1,TRBV30,TRBJ2-5,CAWSVGPSTGYQETQYF,TGTGCCTGGAGTGTCGGTCCCTCGACAGGGTACCAAGAGACCCAGTACTTC
.,.,TRBV6-5,TRBJ1-4,CASSYSGGPNEKLFF,TGTGCCAGCAGTTACTCGGGGGGCCCGAATGAAAAACTGTTTTTT